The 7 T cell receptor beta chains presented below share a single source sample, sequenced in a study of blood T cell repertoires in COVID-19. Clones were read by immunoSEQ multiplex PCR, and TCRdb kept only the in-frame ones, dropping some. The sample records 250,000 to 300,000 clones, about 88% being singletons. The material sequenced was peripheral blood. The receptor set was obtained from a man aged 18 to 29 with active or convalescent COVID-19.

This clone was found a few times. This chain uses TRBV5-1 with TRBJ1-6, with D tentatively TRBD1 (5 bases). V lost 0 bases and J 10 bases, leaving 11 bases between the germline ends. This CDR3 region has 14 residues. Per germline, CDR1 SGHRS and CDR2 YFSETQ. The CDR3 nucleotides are TGCGCCAGCAGCTTGGCCTCGGGGGACTCACCCCTCCACTTT. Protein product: CASSLASGDSPLHF.

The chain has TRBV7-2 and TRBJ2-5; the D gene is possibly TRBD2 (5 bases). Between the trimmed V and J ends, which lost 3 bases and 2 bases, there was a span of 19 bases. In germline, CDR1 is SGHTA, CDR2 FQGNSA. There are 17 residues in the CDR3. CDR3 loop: CASSFLLMGEGQETQYF. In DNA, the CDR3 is TGTGCCAGCAGCTTCCTATTGATGGGTGAGGGTCAAGAGACCCAGTACTTC. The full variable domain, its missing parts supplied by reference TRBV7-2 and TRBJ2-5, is GAGVSQSPSNKVTEKGKDVELRCDPISGHTALYWYRQSLGQGLEFLIYFQGNSAPDKSGLPSDRFSAERTGGSVSTLTIQRTQQEDSAVYLCASSFLLMGEGQETQYFGPGTRLLVL.

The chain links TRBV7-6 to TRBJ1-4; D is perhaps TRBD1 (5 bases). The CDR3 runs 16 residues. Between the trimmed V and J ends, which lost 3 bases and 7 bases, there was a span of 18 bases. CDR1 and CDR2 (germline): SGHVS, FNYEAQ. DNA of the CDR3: TGTGCCAGCAGCTTCAATCAAGGGGAAGCTAGTGAAAAACTGTTTTTT. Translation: CASSFNQGEASEKLFF.

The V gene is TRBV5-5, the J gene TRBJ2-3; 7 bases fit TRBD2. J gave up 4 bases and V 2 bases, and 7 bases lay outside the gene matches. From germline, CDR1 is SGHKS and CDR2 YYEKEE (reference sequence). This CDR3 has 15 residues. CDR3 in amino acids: CASSFSGRPADTQYF. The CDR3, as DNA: TGTGCCAGCAGCTTTTCCGGGAGGCCTGCAGATACGCAGTATTTT.

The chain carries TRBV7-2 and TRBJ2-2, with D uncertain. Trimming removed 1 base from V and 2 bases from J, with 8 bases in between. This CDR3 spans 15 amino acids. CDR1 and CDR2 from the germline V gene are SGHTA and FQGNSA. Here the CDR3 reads CASSLGPSNTGELFF. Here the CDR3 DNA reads TGTGCCAGCAGCTTAGGGCCCTCTAACACCGGGGAGCTGTTTTTT.

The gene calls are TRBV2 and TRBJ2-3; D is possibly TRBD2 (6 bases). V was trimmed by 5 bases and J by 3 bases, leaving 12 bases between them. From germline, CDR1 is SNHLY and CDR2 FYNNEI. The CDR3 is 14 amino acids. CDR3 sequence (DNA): TGTGCCAGCAGTCCAGGGAGGACGACAGATACGCAGTATTTT. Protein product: CASSPGRTTDTQYF.

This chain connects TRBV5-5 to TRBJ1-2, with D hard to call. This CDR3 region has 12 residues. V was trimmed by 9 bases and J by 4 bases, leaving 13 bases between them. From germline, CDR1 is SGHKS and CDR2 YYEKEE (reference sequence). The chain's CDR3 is CATGGGIYGYTF. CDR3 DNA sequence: TGTGCCACCGGAGGAGGAATCTATGGCTACACCTTC.